These 7 T cell receptor beta chains were all obtained from the same sample, sequenced in a study of CD8 T cells in ankylosing spondylitis. Study-level points and caveats: Seemingly characteristic of ankylosing spondylitis blood was a TCR beta motif consisting of about 8 highly homologous variants.

TCRdb reanalysed the 5' RACE reads using MiXCR and keeps one entry per CDR3 protein. The sample yields approximately 400,000 distinct CDR3 sequences, approximately 26% seen once. These receptors have no known antigen. Input material: blood, either unsorted or a sorted T cell fraction (not recorded which). These receptors originate from a male donor with ankylosing spondylitis.

This clonotype was observed a single time. This chain connects TRBV4-2 to TRBJ2-7; 8 bases agree with TRBD1. V was clipped by 0 bases and J by 0 bases; unmatched bases: 10. CDR1 LGHNA and CDR2 YNFKEQ come from the germline V gene. The CDR3 sequence is 18 residues long. CDR3 coding DNA: TGTGCCAGCAGCCAAGATCCCGCCGGGACAGGACTCTCCTACGAGCAGTACTTC. This encodes CASSQDPAGTGLSYEQYF.

This clonotype was counted a few times. The chain employs TRBV20-1 and TRBJ1-5; 8 positions agree with TRBD1. The germline gives CDR1 DFQATT, CDR2 SNEGSKA (reference sequence). The CDR3 contains 15 residues. V lost 5 bases to trimming and J lost 2 bases; unmatched junction nucleotides: 8. The CDR3, as DNA: TGCAGTGCTCTGACAGGGGTAAGGGGCAATCAGCCCCAGCATTTT. Residues: CSALTGVRGNQPQHF.

V and J are TRBV11-3 and TRBJ2-1; D possibly matches TRBD1 or TRBD2 (5 bases each). CDR1 is SGHNT, CDR2 YENEEA, per germline. Trimming shortened V by 5 bases and J by 9 bases, and 14 bases separated the two germline ends. The CDR3 sequence is 13 residues long. DNA for the CDR3: TGTGCCAGCAGCCCCCGTCGGGACGGTGAGCAGTTCTTC. Translating it yields CASSPRRDGEQFF.

This clonotype showed up just a few times. The chain uses TRBV7-2 and TRBJ2-1, with no clear D. The CDR3 totals 11 residues. Germline V gene sequence: CDR1 SGHTA, CDR2 FQGNSA. V lost 5 bases to trimming and J lost 10 bases, with 9 bases between them. The CDR3 DNA reads TGTGCCAGCAGCCAGAGTTTCGAGCAGTTCTTC. This gives the protein CASSQSFEQFF.

This clonotype was seen a few times. The gene calls are TRBV12-3 or TRBV12-4 and TRBJ2-3; 7 positions match TRBD2. J lost 6 bases, V lost 5 bases, and 23 bases had no gene match. This CDR3 is built from 19 residues. The CDR3 bases are TGTGCCAGCAGTCCAACCCGCACCTTGGCGGGAGTGGTAGCGGATACGCAGTATTTT. Protein: CASSPTRTLAGVVADTQYF.

CDR3 amino acids: CSAGTVWEQYV. In DNA, the CDR3 is TGCAGCGCCGGGACAGTATGGGAGCAGTACGTC. V usage is TRBV29-1 and J usage is TRBJ2-7, with 7 positions matching TRBD1. Trimming took 7 bases from V and 7 from J; bases not matched to a gene: 7. The CDR3 sequence is 11 residues long. Germline values: CDR1 SQVTM, CDR2 ANQGSEA.

This clonotype was detected a few times. This chain connects TRBV29-1 to TRBJ2-4; TRBD1 matches 8 bases. There are 17 residues in the CDR3. V dropped 5 bases and J dropped 0; count of bases not matched to a gene: 12. From germline, CDR1 is SQVTM and CDR2 ANQGSEA. Here the CDR3 reads CSVQTGDGRLAKNIQYF. CDR3 bases: TGCAGCGTTCAGACAGGGGACGGTCGCCTAGCCAAAAACATTCAGTACTTC.